This T cell receptor (beta chain) was sequenced for a study of T cell changes during pregnancy in multiple sclerosis. The assay was immunoSEQ multiplex PCR, and TCRdb's table has in-frame clones only and misses some. There are about 42,000 clones in the sample; 91% occur only once, and approximately 0.73% lies in the top ten. V gave up 5 bases and J gave up 2 bases; unmatched junction bases: 6. The CDR3 consists of 15 residues. Germline values: CDR1 MNHEY, CDR2 SVGAGI. The input for sequencing was CD4+ T cells from peripheral blood mononuclear cells, taken before pregnancy. The receptor was derived from a female donor with multiple sclerosis, enrolled in a pregnancy study. The chain employs TRBV6-5 and TRBJ1-5, with 7 bases fitting TRBD1. The CDR3, as DNA: TGTGCCAGCAGTCCCGACAGGGCTGGCAATCAGCCCCAGCATTTT. This codes for CASSPDRAGNQPQHF.